This T cell receptor beta chain was captured by sequencing in a study of shared clonotypes between healthy human individuals (dated by TCRdb to 2018 to 2020). In the study overall: A couple of women and three men aged 18 to 49 years were included in the cohort. For each donor, CD4 naive and CD4 memory were each run on three plates, CD8 naive on two plates, and CD8 memory on one plate. To estimate repertoire size and how much clonotypes are shared between individuals, the study performed deep sequencing of blood TCR repertoires from a handful of healthy adults. To increase sequencing depth and limit assay-specific biases, different laboratories used diverse techniques to prepare libraries and sequence TCR repertoires. Per donor, leukapheresis produced somewhere between about 0.85 and 9.5 billion PBMCs. What the work shows at the level of the full study, not this receptor alone: Larger estimated clonotype richness was generally found for naive subsets than for memory subsets. The genetic and exposure-history diversity represented was limited by the small number of donors. Sharing across a handful of donors was observed for approximately 4.6% of naive CD4, 3.5% of naive CD8, over 2% of memory CD4, and roughly 0.43% of memory CD8 clonotypes. Pairwise subsampling led to the expectation that sequencing depth would affect the degree of clonotype sharing among donors. Sampling was limited to blood, and TCR repertoires in tissue likely differ from TCR repertoires in blood. Even with the large sequencing depth, rarefaction of the sorted-subset datasets indicated that sequencing was incomplete. Compared with non-shared clonotypes, clonotypes shared by all four sorted-subset donors had higher generation probabilities.

TCR CDR3 regions were amplified from genomic DNA by multiplex PCR using the deep immunoSEQ assay. Genomic DNA extracted from each cell subset was distributed evenly over all wells of several immunoSEQ 96-well plates, and each plate served as one replicate. Each replicate PCR for sorted subsets received 150 to 250 ng genomic DNA, equal to roughly 29,000 T cell genomes. The purified libraries were quantified using a Qubit 3.0 fluorometer, sized with a Bioanalyzer 2100, and then quantified again using the KAPA Library Quantification kit. Each immunoSEQ 96-well plate was sequenced on its own single-read 150-cycle Illumina NextSeq 550 flow cell. The study's processing was this. Because the immunoSEQ output held only junctional sequences and lacked quality scores, the filtering could not match the filtering applied to full-length reads. To assign V/J genes and CDR3, sequences were annotated against IMGT germline references using PyIR, a Python wrapper for IgBLAST v1.9. Any read was removed if the V/J assignment was weak (E-value above 1e-6), the CDR3 was missing, or the read contained stop codons, out-of-frame junctions, or ambiguous translated residues. V3J clonotypes were defined as sequences sharing the same inferred V gene, J gene, and CDR3 amino acid sequence. The percentage overlap between two repertoires was calculated by dividing the number of shared unique clonotypes by the size of the smaller repertoire. Repertoire richness was assessed with RTK rarefaction, the Chao1 estimator, and Recon v2.1 estimates of unobserved clonotypes. For all TCRbeta clonotypes obtained by the gDNA method from a few donors, generation probabilities were computed with OLGA. TCRdb carries this immuneACCESS record with in-frame sequences only. Its versions omit some clonotypes, under half of them owing to an unresolved V gene in the studies checked, with the rest unexplained. From that table come the V and J calls and clone size; the DNA was used to work out D and trimming. The sample yields about 2.1 million clones; around 93% were counted once. Jointly, the top ten make up more than 1.5% of the sample.

This clone was seen only a few times. Its antigen specificity is not known. No qualities accompany the bases; no much larger clone lies one base away. CD8 naive samples were obtained by positive selection for CCR7 among CD45RO-negative cells, yielding a CD45RA+CCR7+ population from which TemRA cells were excluded. The donors were healthy, HIV-negative adults with no recently reported acute infections or vaccinations. Only Caucasian adults living in Nashville, Tennessee, USA were represented among the donors. Blood was collected by leukapheresis, and PBMCs were isolated by Ficoll-Histopaque density gradient centrifugation and then cryopreserved in liquid nitrogen vapor phase. Analytical flow cytometry was used to check the purity and quantity of each magnetically sorted T cell population. Genomic DNA was isolated from each sorted fraction and quantified by UV absorbance on a Nanodrop 2000c. CDR1 SGHNT and CDR2 YYREEE are derived from the germline V gene (reference sequence). The CDR3 starts with the cysteine, ends with the phenylalanine, and has 13 residues. Of the read, only the CDR3 DNA is kept; its 39 bases are in frame from base 1. V loses 0 bases of germline sequence and J loses 5 bases, and the interval between the two ends is 8 bases.

Material for sequencing was naive CD8+ T cells from PBMCs. The sample's cell subset or site label is to be understood as: CD45RA+CCR7+. This sequence uses TRBV5-4 and TRBJ1-1, with the D gene too uncertain to name. This clonotype was obtained from a man younger than 30 in good health. Some clones in this sample may be carry-over from other donors' samples. At the DNA level, the sequence is TGTGCCAGCAGCTTGGTCGCCCAGACTGAAGCTTTCTTT. Its protein product is CASSLVAQTEAFF.